This passage covers 14 T cell receptor beta chains from one sample sequenced in a study of T cells in Graves' hyperthyroidism and ophthalmopathy. RNA transcripts yielded amplified TCR beta CDR3 regions. Primed by the HTBI set, a first-round RT-PCR was run on the TCR CDR3. In TCRdb, the multiplex PCR reads were re-called with MiXCR into one record per CDR3 protein. This sample yields approximately 430,000 distinct CDR3 sequences, of which around a sixth are seen a single time; roughly 14% belongs to the top ten. Sample: blood. These TCRs come from a woman aged 18-29 years with Graves' hyperthyroidism.

This clonotype has just a few counts. The V gene is TRBV9, the J gene TRBJ2-7; perhaps TRBD2 as D (7 bases). The V gene lost 6 bases and the J gene lost 2 bases, with 18 bases spanning the gap. CDR3 length: 15 amino acids. The V gene's germline CDR1 is SGDLS and CDR2 YYNGEE. Here the CDR3 reads CASTRGASDTYEQYF. DNA for the CDR3: TGTGCCAGCACCCGGGGGGCTAGCGATACCTACGAGCAGTACTTC.

The genes are TRBV3-1 and TRBJ2-1, with 10 bases matching TRBD2. J was trimmed by 5 bases and V by 2 bases; bases with no gene match: 6. Germline V gene lookup returns CDR1 LGHDT and CDR2 YNNKEL (reference sequence). The CDR3 contains 16 residues. This CDR3 reads CASSQKAGGPNNEQFF. CDR3 nucleotides: TGTGCCAGCAGCCAAAAAGCGGGAGGGCCGAACAATGAGCAGTTCTTC.

A few counts support this clonotype. The gene calls are TRBV10-3 and TRBJ2-1; unclear D gene. V shed 7 bases and J shed 8 bases, with 12 bases lying between them. The CDR3 sequence is 12 residues long. The V gene's germline CDR1 is ENHRY and CDR2 SYGVKD. CDR3 DNA: TGTGCCATCAAAGGAGAAGGTGATGAGCAGTTCTTC. This translates into CAIKGEGDEQFF.

This clonotype was picked up many times. The chain combines TRBV7-2 with TRBJ2-7, with TRBD2 as a possible D gene (5 bases). V lost 5 bases and J lost 2, with 16 bases in between. The length of the CDR3 is 15 residues. CDR1 is SGHTA, CDR2 FQGNSA, per germline. CDR3 sequence (DNA): TGTGCCAGCAGCAGACATTGGGAGAGTACCTACGAGCAGTACTTC. The encoded protein is CASSRHWESTYEQYF.

This clonotype was counted only a few times. The genes are TRBV18 and TRBJ1-6, with D tentatively TRBD1 (5 bases). CDR3 size: 15 residues. Between the trimmed V and J ends, which lost 3 bases and 8 bases, there was a span of 14 bases. Germline V gene data show CDR1 as KGHSH and CDR2 as LQKENI. CDR3 amino acids: CASSPTRVDHSPLHF. Written as DNA, the CDR3 is TGTGCCAGCTCACCGACCAGGGTGGATCATTCACCCCTCCACTTT.

This clonotype has a handful of counts. J is TRBJ2-1 and V is TRBV19, with D possibly being TRBD1 or TRBD2 (5 bases each). V gave up 7 bases and J gave up 5 bases, with 18 bases separating them. Looked up from germline, CDR1 is LNHDA and CDR2 is SQIVND (reference sequence). The CDR3 contains 15 residues. CDR3 region: CASIERGGRHNEQFF. Here the CDR3 DNA reads TGTGCCAGTATTGAACGTGGGGGACGCCACAATGAGCAGTTCTTC.

The chain joins TRBV20-1 to TRBJ1-5; 7 nucleotides match TRBD1. This CDR3 has 14 amino acids. V lost 4 bases to trimming and J lost 6 bases; unmatched junction nucleotides: 9. In germline, CDR1 is DFQATT, CDR2 SNEGSKA (reference sequence). In nucleotides, the CDR3 is TGCAGTGCTAATAACAGGGGCGGGGGTCAGCCCCAGCATTTT. It codes for CSANNRGGGQPQHF.

The count of this clonotype is one. This may be a read error, as it is one base from a much larger clone. The chain joins TRBV24-1 to TRBJ2-1; 9 bases are shared with TRBD1. The DNA end is more similar to TRBJ2-7, so the J call may be wrong. This CDR3 comprises 18 residues. In germline, CDR1 is KGHDR, CDR2 SFDVKD. The DNA of the CDR3 is TGTGCCACCAGTGATTTGCGCTTTGGGACAGGGAGGTACAATGAGCAGTACTTC. Translating gives CATSDLRFGTGRYNEQYF.

This chain links TRBV20-1 with TRBJ2-5; 7 bases are a match to TRBD2. V dropped 8 bases and J dropped 0; count of bases not matched to a gene: 6. This CDR3 is built from 13 residues. Germline V gene sequence: CDR1 DFQATT, CDR2 SNEGSKA (reference sequence). CDR3 nucleotide sequence: TGCAGTTGGCGGCGGGGGAACCAAGAGACCCAGTACTTC. Its protein product is CSWRRGNQETQYF.

This clonotype was picked up a small number of times. A much larger clone lies one base from this, so it may be a read error. This sequence joins TRBV12-3 or TRBV12-4 and TRBJ1-1; TRBD1 agrees at 7 bases. The CDR3 spans 14 residues. The CDR3: CASTYDRVNTEALF. CDR3 DNA sequence: TGTGCCAGCACCTACGACAGGGTGAACACTGAAGCTCTCTTT.

This chain connects TRBV27 to TRBJ2-7; D tentatively fits TRBD1 or TRBD2 (5 bases each). This CDR3 contains 13 residues. CDR1 and CDR2 (germline): MNHEY, SMNVEV (reference sequence). Deletions cut 5 bases from V and 6 bases from J, with 14 bases between. The CDR3 DNA is TGTGCCAGCAGTCGGTCAGGGAGTAGCGAGCAGTACTTC. It translates to CASSRSGSSEQYF.

This clonotype appeared many times. This chain joins TRBV18 and TRBJ1-3; D not certain. Trimming shortened V by 4 bases and J by 0 bases, and 13 bases separated the two germline ends. CDR1 and CDR2 from the germline V gene are KGHSH and LQKENI. This CDR3 spans 16 amino acids. In nucleotides, the CDR3 is TGTGCCAGCTCACAGAAGGTTACCGGCTCTGGAAACACCATATATTTT. Amino acids: CASSQKVTGSGNTIYF.

This clonotype was seen at least ten times. The rearrangement joins TRBV28 to TRBJ2-7; 8 nucleotides align to TRBD1. Germline values: CDR1 MDHEN, CDR2 SYDVKM. The CDR3 length is 12 residues. With 8 bases clipped from V and 5 bases from J, the junction kept 5 bases outside the gene matches. For the CDR3, the DNA is TGTGCCAGCGCTGACAGGGGTGACGAGCAGTACTTC. This sequence encodes CASADRGDEQYF.

Only a few counts were recorded for this clonotype. The CDR3 loop reads CASSSRDTWGNEQFF. In DNA, the CDR3 is TGTGCCAGCAGCTCCCGGGACACCTGGGGGAATGAGCAGTTCTTC. The chain carries TRBV13 and TRBJ2-1; a possible D gene is TRBD1 (6 bases). V was clipped by 4 bases and J by 7 bases, with 17 bases between them. The CDR3 totals 15 residues. Germline assignment: CDR1 PRHDT and CDR2 FYEKMQ (reference sequence).